This record covers a single T cell receptor beta chain. The CDR3 has 15 residues. Germline assignment: CDR1 MNHEY and CDR2 SMNVEV (reference sequence). V lost 4 bases, J lost 10 bases, and 9 bases stayed unmatched. The table came from immunoSEQ multiplex PCR; TCRdb's copy has only in-frame clones and leaves some out. The sample holds a few hundred thousand clones, about 86% seen once. This specimen comes from a study of blood T cell repertoires in COVID-19. Study background: Specimens from acute and convalescent COVID-19 originated in the United States, Italy and Spain.

The V and J genes are TRBV27 and TRBJ1-6, with 8 nucleotides matching TRBD1. Source material: peripheral blood. The receptor comes from a young woman who had recovered from COVID-19. The CDR3 coding sequence is TGTGCCAGCAGTTCCGCGGACAGGGTTGGGTCACCCCTCCACTTT. This encodes CASSSADRVGSPLHF.